Shown below are 16 T cell receptor beta chains from a single sample sequenced in a study of T cells in Graves' hyperthyroidism and ophthalmopathy. Template material for amplifying TCR beta CDR3 regions consisted of RNA transcripts. HTBI primers were used for first-round RT-PCR of the TCR CDR3. Via MiXCR, TCRdb re-called the multiplex PCR reads, giving one row per CDR3 protein. The data show around 530,000 distinct CDR3 sequences, approximately 17% seen once. The sequenced sample consisted of blood. The receptors come from a woman in her late teens or twenties with Graves' ophthalmopathy.

Regarding this clonotype: The junction shows a germline mismatch at one end, possibly a read error. The genes are TRBV10-1 and TRBJ2-3; D might be TRBD1 (5 bases). The CDR3 spans 12 residues. Germline V lookup: CDR1 WNHNN, CDR2 SYGVQD (reference sequence). The CDR3 DNA reads as TGCGCCGGCAGTGAATCAGGGGATACGCAGTATTTT. This codes for CAGSESGDTQYF.

This CDR3 reads CASSLESREAFF. The CDR3 DNA sequence: TGTGCCAGCAGCTTAGAATCACGTGAAGCTTTCTTT. The chain recombines TRBV7-9 with TRBJ1-1; no reliable D call. V lost 1 base and J lost 7, with 7 bases in between. The CDR3 extends over 12 amino acids. Per germline, CDR1 SEHNR and CDR2 FQNEAQ (reference sequence). The variable domain in full, with the rest retrieved from reference TRBV7-9 and TRBJ1-1, is DTGVSQNPRHKITKRGQNVTFRCDPISEHNRLYWYRQTLGQGPEFLTYFQNEAQLEKSRLLSDRFSAERPKGSFSTLEIQRTEQGDSAMYLCASSLESREAFFGQGTRLTVV.

A word on this clonotype: A much larger clonotype is one base distant, so this may be a read error. The V and J genes are TRBV27 and TRBJ2-7; no clear D gene. Germline CDR1 and CDR2: MNHEY and SMNVEV (reference sequence). Trimming removed 10 bases from V and 1 base from J, with 17 bases in between. This CDR3 is 14 amino acids long. CDR3 in amino acids: CANSPATSSYEQYF. CDR3 DNA sequence: TGTGCCAACAGCCCAGCAACTTCATCCTACGAGCAGTACTTC.

The chain uses TRBV4-2 and TRBJ2-7; 12 bases line up with TRBD2. Germline V gene data show CDR1 as LGHNA and CDR2 as YNFKEQ. This CDR3 spans 16 amino acids. V shed 4 bases and J 1 base; nucleotides not matched to a gene: 5. Here the CDR3 reads CASSPRTSGESYEQYF. The CDR3 DNA follows: TGTGCCAGCAGCCCCAGGACTAGCGGGGAGTCCTACGAGCAGTACTTC.

This clonotype was seen ten or more times. The chain combines TRBV30 with TRBJ2-1; D is tentatively TRBD1 or TRBD2 (5 bases each). The V end was cut by 0 bases, the J end by 7 bases, with 13 bases between. The germline CDR1 and CDR2 sequences are GTSNPN and SVGIG (reference sequence). The CDR3 runs to 14 residues. CDR3 DNA: TGTGCCTGGAGTGTACGTGGGGGTGGGAATGAGCAGTTCTTC. Protein: CAWSVRGGGNEQFF.

The chain carries TRBV6-4 and TRBJ2-6, with TRBD1 identical over 10 bases. Germline V lookup: CDR1 MRHNA, CDR2 SNTAGT. The CDR3 has 17 amino acids. With V trimmed by 6 bases and J by 4 bases, 9 bases remained unmatched. As DNA, the CDR3 is TGTGCCAGCAGCCCGGGACAGGGGTATTGGGGGGCCAACGTCCTGACTTTC. This codes for CASSPGQGYWGANVLTF.

The chain joins TRBV2 to TRBJ1-3, with D possibly matching TRBD1 (5 bases). CDR1 is SNHLY, CDR2 FYNNEI, per germline. The CDR3 loop spans 15 amino acids. The germline V and J ends were trimmed by 3 bases and 4 bases, with 13 bases remaining between them. CDR3 amino acids: CASSEDEGDGNTIYF. In DNA, the CDR3 is TGTGCCAGCAGTGAGGATGAAGGGGACGGAAACACCATATATTTT. Complete variable domain (other parts from reference TRBV2 and TRBJ1-3): EPEVTQTPSHQVTQMGQEVILRCVPISNHLYFYWYRQILGQKVEFLVSFYNNEISEKSEIFDDQFSVERPDGSNFTLKIRSTKLEDSAMYFCASSEDEGDGNTIYFGEGSWLTVV.

This chain links TRBV9 with TRBJ1-4, with 11 bases fitting TRBD1. Per germline, CDR1 SGDLS and CDR2 YYNGEE. The V gene end was trimmed by 3 bases and the J gene end by 7 bases; junction bases not matched to a gene: 11. The CDR3 is 17 amino acids. CDR3 sequence reads: CASSDGQGASRGEKLFF. CDR3 nucleotides: TGTGCCAGCAGCGATGGACAGGGGGCGTCGAGAGGTGAAAAACTGTTTTTT.

This chain joins TRBV6-4 and TRBJ2-3; 13 positions match TRBD2. V was clipped by 3 bases and J by 6 bases; unmatched bases: 3. Germline lookup yields CDR1 MRHNA and CDR2 SNTAGT. The CDR3 length is 15 residues. CDR3 sequence reads: CASSDTSGGADTQYF. Here the CDR3 DNA reads TGTGCCAGCAGTGATACTAGCGGGGGGGCCGATACGCAGTATTTT.

V usage is TRBV19 and J usage is TRBJ1-5; TRBD1 might be the D (6 bases). Between the trimmed V and J ends, which lost 6 bases and 3 bases, there was a span of 15 bases. Germline loops: CDR1 LNHDA, CDR2 SQIVND (reference sequence). There are 15 residues in the CDR3. In nucleotides, the CDR3 is TGTGCCAGTAGCCTGACAGGATACTTCAATCAGCCCCAGCATTTT. This codes for CASSLTGYFNQPQHF.

This clonotype came up many times. The chain employs TRBV30 and TRBJ1-2; a possible D gene is TRBD1 (6 bases). Per the germline V gene, CDR1 is GTSNPN and CDR2 is SVGIG (reference sequence). This CDR3 is 12 amino acids long. V lost 5 bases and J 2 bases, leaving 9 bases between the germline ends. The CDR3 nucleotides are TGTGCCTGGGGTCAGGGGAACTATGGCTACACCTTC. Its protein is CAWGQGNYGYTF.

This clonotype was picked up a small number of times. The chain employs TRBV7-9 and TRBJ2-5; TRBD2 matches 7 bases. Germline V CDR1 and CDR2: SEHNR, FQNEAQ (reference sequence). Trimming took 5 bases from V and 5 from J; bases not matched to a gene: 11. CDR3 size: 15 residues. This CDR3 reads CASSAVAGGGETQYF. The DNA for the CDR3 is TGTGCCAGCAGCGCCGTAGCGGGCGGTGGGGAGACCCAGTACTTC.

The chain couples TRBV11-2 to TRBJ2-2, with 10 nucleotides matching TRBD2. Germline V gene lookup returns CDR1 SGHAT and CDR2 FQNNGV. The CDR3 consists of 16 residues. J was trimmed by 7 bases and V by 5 bases; bases with no gene match: 10. The DNA of the CDR3 is TGTGCCAGCAGCCCACAAGCGGGAGGGCCATTCGGGGAGCTGTTTTTT. This gives the protein CASSPQAGGPFGELFF.

The rearrangement links TRBV7-9 to TRBJ2-7; 7 positions match TRBD2. There are 14 residues in the CDR3. CDR1 SEHNR and CDR2 FQNEAQ come from the germline V gene (reference sequence). V gave up 7 bases and J gave up 3 bases; unmatched junction bases: 9. CDR3 sequence reads: CASNFVGGSYEQYF. The CDR3 bases are TGTGCCAGCAACTTCGTGGGAGGGAGCTACGAGCAGTACTTC.

The sample holds many counts of this clonotype. The gene calls are TRBV7-2 and TRBJ2-2; D unclear. The germline V and J ends were trimmed by 3 bases and 3 bases, with 2 bases remaining between them. Per the germline V gene, CDR1 is SGHTA and CDR2 is FQGNSA. The CDR3 loop spans 12 amino acids. The CDR3 spells CASSFYTGELFF. In DNA form, the CDR3 reads TGTGCCAGCAGCTTTTACACCGGGGAGCTGTTTTTT.

This clonotype was counted at least ten times. The chain has TRBV5-1 and TRBJ1-1, with D uncertain. Germline V gene sequence: CDR1 SGHRS, CDR2 YFSETQ. V was cut by 0 bases and J by 0 bases, with 9 bases left in between. The CDR3 loop spans 15 amino acids. As DNA, the CDR3 is TGCGCCAGCAGCTTGGAAGCGCGAATGAACACTGAAGCTTTCTTT. Translating gives CASSLEARMNTEAFF.